Shown below are 24 T cell receptor beta chains from a single sample sequenced in a study of blood T cell repertoires in COVID-19. Sequencing used immunoSEQ multiplex PCR; TCRdb keeps in-frame clones, though not all of them. The sample lists 150,000 to 200,000 clones, 60% to 85% occurring once. Sequenced input: peripheral blood. The receptors originated from a man aged 55 to 70 with active or convalescent COVID-19.

This chain connects TRBV7-9 to TRBJ2-7; D gene uncertain. Trimming pared 3 bases from V and 3 bases from J, leaving 3 bases between. CDR1 is SEHNR and CDR2 is FQNEAQ in the germline V gene (reference sequence). The CDR3 consists of 11 residues. The chain's CDR3 is CASSFHYEQYF. The CDR3 DNA is TGTGCCAGCAGCTTTCACTACGAGCAGTACTTC.

This rearrangement joins TRBV4-2 to TRBJ2-5; the match to TRBD2 covers 7 bases. The CDR3 totals 17 residues. Per germline, CDR1 LGHNA and CDR2 YNFKEQ. V dropped 0 bases and J dropped 5; count of bases not matched to a gene: 12. This CDR3 is CASSQDVQSAGTETQYF. The CDR3 DNA reads TGTGCCAGCAGCCAAGATGTCCAATCAGCGGGAACCGAGACCCAGTACTTC.

The rearrangement joins TRBV23-1 to TRBJ1-2; 7 bases fit TRBD1. TRBV23-1 is identified as an open reading frame with a role that is uncertain. The CDR3 extends over 16 amino acids. V lost 4 bases and J lost 2; bases outside the gene matches: 10. CDR3 sequence: CASSPPGGGENYGYTF. DNA for the CDR3: TGCGCCAGCAGTCCCCCGGGAGGGGGCGAGAACTATGGCTACACCTTC.

The chain recombines TRBV6-6 with TRBJ2-3; D is possibly TRBD2 (5 bases). V gave up 4 bases and J gave up 8 bases, with 13 bases separating them. CDR3 size: 13 residues. Germline loops: CDR1 MNHNY, CDR2 SVGAGI (reference sequence). This CDR3 is CASSFSTGVTQYF. In DNA, the CDR3 is TGTGCCAGCAGTTTTTCCACCGGGGTTACGCAGTATTTT.

J is TRBJ2-1 and V is TRBV9, with 10 bases that match TRBD2. The trim removed 0 bases at V and 10 bases at J, leaving 4 bases unmatched. The germline gives CDR1 SGDLS, CDR2 YYNGEE. The CDR3 runs to 14 residues. The DNA for the CDR3 is TGTGCCAGCAGCGTAGGAGGTAGCGGGAGGGAGCAGTTCTTC. Its protein is CASSVGGSGREQFF.

The chain recombines TRBV25-1 with TRBJ2-5; a weak D match, TRBD1 (6 bases). Trimming took off 6 bases at V and 0 bases at J, with 8 bases between the two ends. The CDR3 contains 13 residues. Germline V gene lookup returns CDR1 MGHDK and CDR2 SYGVNS. The CDR3 reads CASSDRHQETQYF. The CDR3 DNA sequence: TGTGCCAGCAGCGACAGGCACCAAGAGACCCAGTACTTC.

The chain recombines TRBV11-3 with TRBJ2-1; D gene uncertain. Germline-derived CDR1 and CDR2 are SGHNT and YENEEA. Trimming stripped 2 bases from V and 5 bases from J, with 4 bases between. CDR3 length: 12 amino acids. The CDR3 protein is CASSLLDNEQFF. CDR3 nucleotides: TGTGCCAGCAGCTTATTAGACAATGAGCAGTTCTTC.

The V and J genes are TRBV7-9 and TRBJ1-4, with D possibly being TRBD1 (5 bases). Per the germline V gene, CDR1 is SEHNR and CDR2 is FQNEAQ (reference sequence). V was cut by 5 bases and J by 7 bases, with 14 bases left in between. The CDR3 covers 14 residues. The CDR3 coding sequence is TGTGCCAGCAGCCGGCCCCCAAGGGGTGAAAAACTGTTTTTT. This sequence encodes CASSRPPRGEKLFF.

The V gene is TRBV7-3, the J gene TRBJ2-1; D perhaps matches TRBD1 (6 bases). V was clipped by 3 bases and J by 1 base, with 10 bases between them. This CDR3 contains 15 residues. Germline V gives CDR1 SGHTA, CDR2 FQGTGA. Here the CDR3 reads CASSLGHQSYNEQFF. For the CDR3, the DNA is TGTGCCAGCAGCTTGGGACACCAATCCTACAATGAGCAGTTCTTC. Variable domain in full (rest from reference TRBV7-3 and TRBJ2-1): GAGVSQTPSNKVTEKGKYVELRCDPISGHTALYWYRQSLGQGPEFLIYFQGTGAADDSGLPNDRFFAVRPEGSVSTLKIQRTERGDSAVYLCASSLGHQSYNEQFFGPGTRLTVL.

This clone has a handful of counts. This chain connects TRBV28 to TRBJ1-2, with 11 bases lining up with TRBD1. The CDR3 is 14 residues long. The J segment lost 7 bases and the V segment lost 3 bases, leaving 4 bases of the junction unmatched. CDR1 and CDR2 (germline): MDHEN, SYDVKM. The CDR3 nucleotides read TGTGCCAGCAGTTTTGGACAGGGGGCGGGTGGCTACACCTTC. Protein product: CASSFGQGAGGYTF.

The genes are TRBV4-3 and TRBJ1-1, with 7 bases fitting TRBD1. The CDR3 extends over 15 amino acids. J gave up 3 bases and V 3 bases, and 7 bases lay outside the gene matches. Per germline, CDR1 LGHNA and CDR2 YSLEER. The CDR3 DNA reads TGCGCCAGCAGCCACGGGACAGTCAGAGACACTGAAGCTTTCTTT. Residues: CASSHGTVRDTEAFF.

This sequence joins TRBV10-3 and TRBJ2-7, with D possibly matching TRBD1 (6 bases). This CDR3 has 14 residues. Trimming removed 3 bases at V and 5 bases at J, with 14 bases between. Germline assignment: CDR1 ENHRY and CDR2 SYGVKD. The CDR3 DNA sequence: TGTGCCATCAGTGACCCCCAGGGGTCCAACGAGCAGTACTTC. This codes for CAISDPQGSNEQYF.

This clone turned up a few times. This chain links TRBV21-1 with TRBJ2-3; the table assigns TRBD1, which was not confirmed against the DNA. TRBV21-1 is annotated as a pseudogene. This CDR3 has 13 amino acids. CDR3: CASRRQSTDTQYF. CDR3 sequence (DNA): TGTGCCAGCAGGAGACAGTCCACAGATACGCAGTATTTT.

The chain couples TRBV7-8 to TRBJ2-7; 15 nucleotides agree with TRBD2. The CDR3 spans 15 residues. V was clipped by 4 bases and J by 7 bases; unmatched bases: 5. The V gene's germline CDR1 is SGHVS and CDR2 FQNEAQ. The CDR3 sequence: CASSSGLAGGREQYF. CDR3 nucleotides: TGTGCCAGCAGCTCGGGACTAGCGGGAGGACGTGAGCAGTACTTC.

The V call is TRBV5-1, the J call TRBJ1-3; TRBD1 matches at 7 bases. The CDR3 contains 16 residues. Germline trimming cut 2 bases from V and 3 bases from J; bases unmatched to any gene: 8. CDR1 is SGHRS, CDR2 YFSETQ, per germline. As DNA, the CDR3 is TGCGCCAGCAGCTTAAGCGTGGGGACAGTTGGAAACACCATATATTTT. Residues: CASSLSVGTVGNTIYF.

V usage is TRBV5-1 and J usage is TRBJ2-7, with TRBD2 as a possible D gene (5 bases). V was pared by 1 base and J by 2 bases, with 13 bases between. There are 15 residues in the CDR3. Germline assignment: CDR1 SGHRS and CDR2 YFSETQ. For the CDR3, the DNA is TGCGCCAGCAGCTTGTTCAGCGGAGCGGCCTACGAGCAGTACTTC. It specifies CASSLFSGAAYEQYF.

V and J are TRBV10-3 and TRBJ1-2; 7 bases align to TRBD1. The CDR3 runs 13 residues. From germline, CDR1 is ENHRY and CDR2 SYGVKD. V lost 7 bases to trimming and J lost 4 bases; unmatched junction nucleotides: 6. The CDR3 DNA follows: TGTGCCATCACCCAGACAGGGTCCTATGGCTACACCTTC. It is translated as CAITQTGSYGYTF.

The CDR3 sequence is CASSPVGGTLRGELFF. The DNA of the CDR3 is TGCGCCAGCAGCCCGGTCGGAGGGACGCTCCGCGGGGAGCTGTTTTTT. V usage is TRBV5-1 and J usage is TRBJ2-2; a possible D gene is TRBD2 (6 bases). V was clipped by 4 bases and J by 7 bases, with 20 bases between them. The CDR3 runs 16 residues. Germline V gene sequence: CDR1 SGHRS, CDR2 YFSETQ.

V gene TRBV9 combines with J gene TRBJ2-1; the D gene is possibly TRBD2 (7 bases). Per germline, CDR1 SGDLS and CDR2 YYNGEE. V lost 0 bases to trimming and J lost 7 bases, with 20 bases between them. CDR3 length: 17 amino acids. The CDR3 is CASSVATQGGPGNEQFF. For the CDR3, the DNA is TGTGCCAGCAGCGTAGCTACACAGGGAGGGCCGGGAAATGAGCAGTTCTTC. Together with reference TRBV9 and TRBJ2-1, the CDR3 gives the full variable domain: DSGVTQTPKHLITATGQRVTLRCSPRSGDLSVYWYQQSLDQGLQFLIQYYNGEERAKGNILERFSAQQFPDLHSELNLSSLELGDSALYFCASSVATQGGPGNEQFFGPGTRLTVL.

This sequence joins TRBV7-2 and TRBJ1-1; D may be TRBD1 (5 bases). Germline V CDR1 and CDR2: SGHTA, FQGNSA. The V end lost 4 bases, the J end lost 7 bases, and 16 bases lay between the germline ends. This CDR3 has 14 amino acids. CDR3 coding DNA: TGTGCCAGCAGCTCAACCTCGGGGGGGGTTGAAGCTTTCTTT. Protein product: CASSSTSGGVEAFF.

The chain recombines TRBV9 with TRBJ2-7, with 11 bases lining up with TRBD2. The CDR3 extends over 15 amino acids. The trim removed 4 bases at V and 4 bases at J, leaving 7 bases unmatched. Germline values: CDR1 SGDLS, CDR2 YYNGEE. The CDR3 DNA follows: TGTGCCAGCAGCCCCGGGGGACTAGCGGAATACGAGCAGTACTTC. Its protein product is CASSPGGLAEYEQYF. The variable domain in full, with the rest retrieved from reference TRBV9 and TRBJ2-7, is DSGVTQTPKHLITATGQRVTLRCSPRSGDLSVYWYQQSLDQGLQFLIQYYNGEERAKGNILERFSAQQFPDLHSELNLSSLELGDSALYFCASSPGGLAEYEQYFGPGTRLTVT.

The chain employs TRBV30 and TRBJ1-6; TRBD1 matches 9 bases. Germline trimming cut 2 bases from V and 9 bases from J; bases unmatched to any gene: 5. The CDR3 has 14 residues. Per the germline V gene, CDR1 is GTSNPN and CDR2 is SVGIG (reference sequence). CDR3 in DNA: TGTGCCTGGAGTCCGGGACAGGGTGGTTCACCCCTCCACTTT. Translating gives CAWSPGQGGSPLHF.

The CDR3 is CASTITGGRAYLTMETQYF. The CDR3 bases are TGTGCCAGCACCATCACTGGCGGGAGGGCCTATCTAACGATGGAGACCCAGTACTTC. The chain employs TRBV3-1 (or the pseudogene TRBV3-2) and TRBJ2-5; 9 positions agree with TRBD2. Losses at the gene ends were 7 bases for V and 5 bases for J; bases not matched to a gene: 23. This CDR3 is 19 amino acids long. Germline V CDR1 and CDR2: LGHDT, YNNKEL (reference sequence).

The chain is built from TRBV28 and TRBJ2-2; D might be TRBD1 (5 bases). The CDR3 is 17 residues long. Trimming shortened V by 5 bases and J by 4 bases, and 20 bases separated the two germline ends. Per germline, CDR1 MDHEN and CDR2 SYDVKM. The CDR3 reads CASSTPTVVGPTGELFF. The DNA of the CDR3 is TGTGCCAGCAGTACTCCTACGGTGGTGGGGCCCACCGGGGAGCTGTTTTTT.